Listed here are 18 T cell receptor beta chains from one sample, sequenced in a study of T cell responses to AZD1222 COVID-19 vaccine. TCRdb keeps only in-frame clones here, not all; method: immunoSEQ multiplex PCR. The sample lists about 92,000 clones; approximately 90% were seen once. Material: peripheral blood, obtained on day 0 of AZD1222 vaccination. The receptors shown here come from an adult in good health.

The chain carries TRBV28 and TRBJ1-1, with TRBD1 matching 9 bases. Germline CDR1 MDHEN, CDR2 SYDVKM. CDR3 length equals 15 residues. V trimming: 6 bases; J trimming: 4 bases; junction bases outside the gene matches: 9. The DNA of the CDR3 is TGTGCCAGCAGAAATAACAGGGGGCGGGGCACTGAAGCTTTCTTT. It is translated as CASRNNRGRGTEAFF.

The chain uses TRBV6-2 or TRBV6-3 and TRBJ1-5, with TRBD1 matching over 9 bases. The V and J ends lost 5 bases and 5 bases, in that order; junction bases with no gene match: 10. The CDR3 runs 16 residues. Germline CDR1 is MNHEY and CDR2 is SVGEGT. The CDR3 region has the DNA TGTGCCAGCAGTCGACCACAGGGGGCGCAGGATCAGCCCCAGCATTTT. It codes for CASSRPQGAQDQPQHF.

This clone was counted between two and nine times. J is TRBJ2-5 and V is TRBV7-2, with D tentatively TRBD1 (6 bases). The V gene's germline CDR1 is SGHTA and CDR2 FQGNSA. V was trimmed by 5 bases and J by 4 bases, leaving 14 bases between them. The CDR3 totals 14 residues. In DNA, the CDR3 is TGTGCCAGCAGCATGACAGGAAACGGAGAGACCCAGTACTTC. As protein: CASSMTGNGETQYF.

The V gene is TRBV7-2, the J gene TRBJ1-3; tentative D call: TRBD1 (5 bases). V was clipped by 1 base and J by 1 base, with 11 bases between them. This CDR3 spans 16 amino acids. The V gene's germline CDR1 is SGHTA and CDR2 FQGNSA. The CDR3 bases are TGTGCCAGCAGCTTAGAGACAGTGAGATCTGGAAACACCATATATTTT. It specifies CASSLETVRSGNTIYF.

In this sample, this clone turned up a few times. CDR3 nucleotides: TGCGCCAGCAGTCAATCGATGGGGTGGGACAGGCCTGTCACCGGGGAGCTGTTTTTT. Its protein is CASSQSMGWDRPVTGELFF. The chain joins TRBV23-1 to TRBJ2-2; 8 bases are a match to TRBD1. TRBV23-1 falls under the ORF class, with uncertain function. The CDR3 is 19 amino acids. J lost 4 bases, V lost 0 bases, and 13 bases had no gene match.

This chain joins TRBV2 and TRBJ1-5, with D unclear. CDR1 and CDR2 from the germline V gene are SNHLY and FYNNEI. The ends were cut back, 2 bases at V and 1 base at J, with 3 bases in the middle. The CDR3 is 13 amino acids. The CDR3 sequence is CASSERSNQPQHF. Here the CDR3 DNA reads TGTGCCAGCAGTGAACGGAGCAATCAGCCCCAGCATTTT. The complete variable domain, with remaining parts taken from reference TRBV2 and TRBJ1-5, reads EPEVTQTPSHQVTQMGQEVILRCVPISNHLYFYWYRQILGQKVEFLVSFYNNEISEKSEIFDDQFSVERPDGSNFTLKIRSTKLEDSAMYFCASSERSNQPQHFGDGTRLSIL.

V gene TRBV5-4 combines with J gene TRBJ1-1; tentative D call: TRBD1 (5 bases). The germline gives CDR1 SGHNT, CDR2 YYREEE (reference sequence). The CDR3 is 15 residues long. V was pared by 4 bases and J by 2 bases, with 15 bases between. The CDR3 here is CASSPPSGRNTEAFF. The CDR3 bases are TGTGCCAGCAGCCCACCATCGGGGCGCAACACTGAAGCTTTCTTT.

The rearrangement joins TRBV9 to TRBJ2-5; 8 bases align to TRBD2. The CDR3 contains 14 residues. Germline-derived CDR1 and CDR2 are SGDLS and YYNGEE. With V trimmed by 0 bases and J by 3 bases, 1 base remained unmatched. CDR3 in DNA: TGTGCCAGCAGCGTAGCGGGGGGGGAAGAGACCCAGTACTTC. Translating gives CASSVAGGEETQYF.

The chain has TRBV6-5 and TRBJ1-6; D is perhaps TRBD1 (5 bases). Trimming took 4 bases from V and 8 from J, leaving 9 bases between them. The CDR3 totals 13 residues. CDR1 is MNHEY, CDR2 SVGAGI, per germline. DNA for the CDR3: TGTGCCAGCAGTTCACAGGCTTATTCACCCCTCCACTTT. Protein: CASSSQAYSPLHF.

The chain combines TRBV7-9 with TRBJ1-6; D uncertain. Between the trimmed V and J ends, which lost 1 base and 6 bases, there was a span of 13 bases. This CDR3 has 16 residues. Germline V gene data show CDR1 as SEHNR and CDR2 as FQNEAQ (reference sequence). In nucleotides, the CDR3 is TGTGCCAGCAGCTTAGATCTACAGAGCCCTAATTCACCCCTCCACTTT. Translating it yields CASSLDLQSPNSPLHF.

The rearrangement joins TRBV18 to TRBJ2-1; tentatively, D is TRBD1 or TRBD2 (5 bases each). Germline CDR1 reads KGHSH; CDR2 reads LQKENI. The CDR3 extends over 17 amino acids. The ends were cut back, 3 bases at V and 6 bases at J, with 21 bases in the middle. The CDR3 nucleotides read TGTGCCAGCTCACCGAGGGCCGGGACGGGGATTTTCAATGAGCAGTTCTTC. This encodes CASSPRAGTGIFNEQFF.

The CDR3 is CASSFSGGETQYF. CDR3 DNA sequence: TGTGCCAGCAGTTTTAGTGGGGGAGAGACCCAGTACTTC. The V and J genes are TRBV27 and TRBJ2-5; D is tentatively TRBD1 or TRBD2 (5 bases each). The CDR3 consists of 13 residues. The V end was cut by 3 bases, the J end by 4 bases, with 9 bases between. Germline CDR1 reads MNHEY; CDR2 reads SMNVEV (reference sequence).

On this clone itself: One end of the junction fails to match germline, which may point to a read error. The gene calls are TRBV5-1 and TRBJ1-1; no reliable D call. The CDR3 covers 14 residues. Germline V gene sequence: CDR1 SGHRS, CDR2 YFSETQ. The CDR3 sequence is CASTLGTVNTEAFF. DNA of the CDR3: TGCGCCAGCACCTTGGGAACAGTGAACACTGAAGCTTTCTTT.

The J gene is TRBJ1-6, the V gene TRBV27; D not resolved. CDR3 length: 15 residues. Germline V gives CDR1 MNHEY, CDR2 SMNVEV (reference sequence). The V end lost 2 bases, the J end lost 2 bases, and 7 bases lay between the germline ends. As DNA, the CDR3 is TGTGCCAGCAGTTTAGGTGGGGCCTATAATTCACCCCTCCACTTT. Protein product: CASSLGGAYNSPLHF.

The DNA for the CDR3 is TGTGCCAGCAGCCGCCTCGGGGAGCTGTTTTTT. Encoded protein: CASSRLGELFF. The chain joins TRBV3-1 (or the pseudogene TRBV3-2) to TRBJ2-2; D call uncertain. CDR3 length equals 11 residues. Trimming removed 4 bases at V and 7 bases at J, with 4 bases between. Germline assignment: CDR1 LGHDT and CDR2 YNNKEL (reference sequence).

This chain connects TRBV25-1 to TRBJ1-6; D is ambiguous. From germline, CDR1 is MGHDK and CDR2 SYGVNS. The ends were cut back, 0 bases at V and 4 bases at J, with 4 bases in the middle. This CDR3 has 14 residues. CDR3 nucleotide sequence: TGTGCCAGCAGTGAATATCGGTATAATTCACCCCTCCACTTT. Encoded protein: CASSEYRYNSPLHF.

This clone was picked up one time. The CDR3 loop is CASSYGGENSPLHF. The CDR3 DNA sequence: TGTGCCAGCAGCTACGGGGGGGAGAATTCACCCCTCCACTTT. V is TRBV7-8 and J is TRBJ1-6; possible D gene TRBD1, 5 bases. This CDR3 has 14 residues. Trimming removed 4 bases at V and 7 bases at J, with 11 bases between. Germline-derived CDR1 and CDR2 are SGHVS and FQNEAQ.

This clone showed up just once. For the CDR3, the DNA is TGTGCCAGTACAAGGGACACCTATGGTGGCTACACCTTC. Its protein is CASTRDTYGGYTF. V gene TRBV19 combines with J gene TRBJ1-2; D is perhaps TRBD1 (6 bases). Germline CDR1 is LNHDA and CDR2 is SQIVND (reference sequence). Deletions cut 7 bases from V and 7 bases from J, with 16 bases between. The CDR3 contains 13 residues.